The rows below give T cell receptor beta chains drawn from one sample of a study of shared clonotypes between healthy human individuals. Generated by immunoSEQ multiplex PCR, the TCRdb table keeps only in-frame clones and is missing some. The table records some 1,400,000 clones, 96% of them present only once. Sequencing was done on a sample of naive CD4+ T cells sorted from blood. The origin of the receptors is a man aged 25-45 years in good health. The CDR3 runs from the conserved cysteine through the conserved F or W. The D gene is left open where the match is weak. Not every row has a clone size; where given, it reads once, few, many or a size class.

clone size | J gene | V gene | D gene | CDR3 protein | CDR3 DNA
few | TRBJ2-7 | TRBV2 | NA | CASSTGSTILYEQYF | TGTGCCAGCAGTACAGGGTCCACAATACTGTACGAGCAGTACTTC
NA | TRBJ2-7 | TRBV5-1 | NA | CASRPTGTLGSEQYF | TGCGCCAGCAGACCGACAGGCACCTTGGGGAGTGAGCAGTACTTC
NA | TRBJ2-5 | TRBV15 | NA | CATSRAQETQYF | TGTGCCACCAGCAGAGCACAGGAGACCCAGTACTTC
once | TRBJ2-2 | TRBV28 | NA | CASSERLVAGELFF | TGTGCCAGCAGTGAGCGACTAGTCGCCGGGGAGCTGTTTTTT
once | TRBJ2-7 | TRBV2 | TRBD2 | CASSALAGGTYEQYF | TGTGCCAGCAGTGCTCTAGCGGGAGGCACCTACGAGCAGTACTTC
NA | TRBJ2-5 | TRBV29-1 | NA | CSTLSAGQETQYF | TGCAGCACACTCTCTGCGGGGCAAGAGACCCAGTACTTC
NA | TRBJ2-1 | TRBV7-2 | TRBD2 | CASSLVPGGQFF | TGTGCCAGCAGCTTAGTCCCGGGAGGGCAGTTCTTC
NA | TRBJ1-1 | TRBV7-2 | NA | CASSPRLSETEAFF | TGTGCCAGCAGCCCCAGGCTCAGTGAAACTGAAGCTTTCTTT
NA | TRBJ2-5 | TRBV27 | NA | CASSLGPALVETQYF | TGTGCCAGCAGCCTGGGACCCGCCCTGGTGGAGACCCAGTACTTC
NA | TRBJ1-1 | TRBV12-2 | NA | CASRLASLTHPIDEAFF | TGTGCAAGTCGCTTAGCTTCTCTGACACACCCAATTGATGAAGCTTTCTTT
NA | TRBJ2-7 | TRBV5-4 | TRBD1 | CASSSPGTGIHEQYF | TGTGCCAGCAGCTCTCCCGGGACAGGGATTCACGAGCAGTACTTC
NA | TRBJ2-7 | TRBV9 | NA | CASSVDFGRDYEQYF | TGTGCCAGCAGCGTAGATTTTGGAAGAGACTACGAGCAGTACTTC
NA | TRBJ2-1 | TRBV9 | TRBD2 | CASSVVPAGGQNEQFF | TGTGCCAGCAGCGTAGTCCCAGCGGGAGGGCAAAATGAGCAGTTCTTC
NA | TRBJ1-1 | TRBV29-1 | TRBD1 | CSAEGGQAVAFF | TGCAGCGCCGAGGGGGGACAGGCCGTGGCTTTCTTT
once | TRBJ2-2 | TRBV11-1 | NA | CASSNPTGLGELFF | TGTGCCAGCAGCAATCCAACAGGGCTCGGGGAGCTGTTTTTT
NA | TRBJ1-5 | TRBV10-3 | NA | CAIRSDRRDQPQHF | TGTGCCATCAGAAGTGACAGGAGAGATCAGCCCCAGCATTTT
NA | TRBJ2-5 | TRBV6-1 | NA | CASSTRFSQETQYF | TGTGCCAGCAGTACCCGATTTTCCCAAGAGACCCAGTACTTC
NA | TRBJ1-1 | TRBV19 | NA | CASSILSRDTEAFF | TGTGCCAGTAGTATACTCTCCAGAGACACTGAAGCTTTCTTT
once | TRBJ1-1 | TRBV30 | NA | CAWSVRRSNTEAFF | TGTGCCTGGAGTGTACGACGGTCGAACACTGAAGCTTTCTTT
NA | TRBJ2-7 | TRBV5-4 | TRBD1 | CASSQSGTGAREQYF | TGTGCCAGCAGCCAATCCGGGACAGGGGCCCGCGAGCAGTACTTC
NA | TRBJ1-1 | TRBV7-3 | NA | CASSSQMNTEAFF | TGTGCCAGCAGCTCGCAGATGAACACTGAAGCTTTCTTT
NA | TRBJ2-2 | TRBV10-1 | TRBD2 | CASSESGTSGRSTGELFF | TGCGCCAGCAGTGAGTCTGGGACTAGCGGGAGGTCCACCGGGGAGCTGTTTTTT
NA | TRBJ1-4 | TRBV2 | NA | CASSDRDLGDEKLFF | TGTGCCAGCAGTGATCGGGACCTGGGAGATGAAAAACTGTTTTTT
once | TRBJ2-7 | TRBV5-4 | TRBD2 | CASSQGLAATYEQYF | TGTGCCAGCAGCCAGGGACTAGCGGCCACCTACGAGCAGTACTTC
NA | TRBJ1-2 | TRBV2 | NA | CASSEIRGTNYGYTF | TGTGCCAGCAGTGAAATCAGGGGTACGAACTATGGCTACACCTTC
NA | TRBJ2-7 | TRBV9 | NA | CASSVGVDSYEQYF | TGTGCCAGCAGCGTAGGGGTAGATAGCTACGAGCAGTACTTC
NA | TRBJ1-4 | TRBV28 | TRBD1 | CASSTRTGVEKLFF | TGTGCCAGCAGTACACGGACAGGGGTAGAAAAACTGTTTTTT
few | TRBJ2-6 | TRBV5-1 | NA | CASSLKSSGANVLTF | TGCGCCAGCAGCTTAAAGAGCTCTGGGGCCAACGTCCTGACTTTC
NA | TRBJ1-5 | TRBV25-1 | TRBD1 | CASRGTGPGQPQHF | TGTGCCAGCAGGGGGACAGGCCCAGGTCAGCCCCAGCATTTT
NA | TRBJ2-2 | TRBV15 | NA | CATSRESGGWLAGNTGELFF | TGTGCCACCAGCAGAGAATCAGGGGGCTGGCTAGCGGGGAATACCGGGGAGCTGTTTTTT
NA | TRBJ2-3 | TRBV6-1 | NA | CAADGNTDTQYF | TGTGCCGCCGACGGAAACACAGATACGCAGTATTTT
NA | TRBJ2-7 | TRBV2 | TRBD1 | CASTVQGQGVYEQYF | TGTGCCAGCACCGTCCAGGGACAGGGAGTATACGAGCAGTACTTC
NA | TRBJ1-1 | TRBV6-1 | NA | CASTPGLNTEAFF | TGTGCCAGCACCCCAGGCCTGAACACTGAAGCTTTCTTT
NA | TRBJ2-2 | TRBV7-2 | TRBD1 | CASKEDRANTGELFF | TGTGCCAGCAAAGAGGACAGGGCGAACACCGGGGAGCTGTTTTTT
NA | TRBJ2-1 | TRBV30 | TRBD2 | CAWSGLTSGSYNEQFF | TGTGCCTGGAGTGGACTGACTAGCGGATCCTACAATGAGCAGTTCTTC
once | TRBJ2-7 | TRBV11-2 | NA | CASSSPRQDSYEQYF | TGTGCCAGCAGCTCACCCCGGCAGGACTCCTACGAGCAGTACTTC
once | TRBJ2-7 | TRBV4-1 | NA | CASSQEGTDEQYF | TGCGCCAGCAGCCAAGAGGGAACAGACGAGCAGTACTTC
NA | TRBJ2-7 | TRBV4-1 | NA | CASSPYPRGASYEQYF | TGCGCCAGCAGCCCTTATCCTCGGGGGGCCTCCTACGAGCAGTACTTC
NA | TRBJ2-6 | TRBV5-5 | TRBD1 | CASSWTGTGSSGANVLTF | TGTGCCAGCAGCTGGACCGGGACAGGGAGCTCTGGGGCCAACGTCCTGACTTTC
NA | TRBJ1-5 | TRBV11-2 | NA | CASSLGQTQPQHF | TGTGCCAGCAGCTTAGGACAGACGCAGCCCCAGCATTTT
NA | TRBJ2-7 | TRBV4-1 | TRBD2 | CASSQDRLAGQIKLSEQYF | TGCGCCAGCAGCCAAGATCGGCTAGCGGGACAAATTAAGTTAAGCGAGCAGTACTTC
NA | TRBJ2-1 | TRBV7-9 | NA | CASSLRLGLYNEQFF | TGTGCCAGCAGCTTAAGGTTGGGGTTATACAATGAGCAGTTCTTC
once | TRBJ2-5 | TRBV5-5 | NA | CASSLNRQGGETQYF | TGTGCCAGCAGCTTGAATAGGCAGGGTGGAGAGACCCAGTACTTC
NA | TRBJ2-5 | TRBV18 | NA | CASTRDRLLGGRGQETQYF | TGTGCCAGCACAAGAGACAGACTCCTAGGCGGCCGAGGCCAAGAGACCCAGTACTTC
NA | TRBJ1-2 | TRBV18 | NA | CASSPQEVGGYTF | TGTGCCAGCTCACCACAAGAGGTGGGTGGCTACACCTTC
few | TRBJ1-1 | TRBV12-5 | NA | CASPSGEAFF | TGTGCTAGCCCATCGGGTGAAGCTTTCTTT
NA | TRBJ2-2 | TRBV7-9 | NA | CASSPSLGGVINTGELFF | TGTGCCAGCAGCCCCTCGCTAGGGGGAGTAATAAACACCGGGGAGCTGTTTTTT
NA | TRBJ2-7 | TRBV7-9 | NA | CASSLRSPDEQYF | TGTGCCAGCAGCTTACGATCCCCCGACGAGCAGTACTTC
NA | TRBJ2-3 | TRBV9 | TRBD1 | CASTRDRGREDTQYF | TGTGCCAGCACCCGGGATAGGGGGCGAGAAGATACGCAGTATTTT
NA | TRBJ1-5 | TRBV28 | NA | CASSLRGGSGNQPQHF | TGTGCCAGCAGTTTAAGAGGAGGGTCTGGCAATCAGCCCCAGCATTTT